The rows below give T cell receptor beta chains drawn from one sample of a study of T cells expressing NK-cell markers. After re-calling the 5' RACE reads, TCRdb lists one entry per CDR3 protein, DNA absent. The sample totals about 150,000 distinct CDR3 sequences; its top ten clones hold about 19%. What was sequenced was blood T cells: a sorted CD56 or NKG2C T cell subset, CD4+ or CD8+ T cells, or bulk PBMC T cells (not recorded which). Receptors were obtained from a man aged 18-75 years in good health. CDR3s include the opening cysteine and the closing phenylalanine or tryptophan.

>TRBJ1-6|TRBV7-9
CASSQLSSPLHF
>TRBJ2-7|TRBV12-3/TRBV12-4
CASSLGWGEQYF
>TRBJ2-1|TRBV2
CASTVGVYNEQFF
>TRBJ2-1|TRBV2
CASSEAEEQFF
>TRBJ2-4|TRBV24-1
CATSDLSRIKNIQYF
>TRBJ2-3|TRBV7-3
CASSATGAEPTDTQYF
>TRBJ1-4|TRBV4-1
CASSQDVEKLFF
>TRBJ1-2|TRBV12-3/TRBV12-4
CASSFTVNYGYTF
>TRBJ2-7|TRBV29-1
CSVEAGPSSYEQYF
>TRBJ2-3|TRBV15
CATSSRGGSLSDTQYF
>TRBJ2-7|TRBV7-9
CASSLESYEQYF
>TRBJ2-7|TRBV5-5
CASGVGYYEQYF
>TRBJ2-4|TRBV28
CASTYGGAHIQYF
>TRBJ2-4|TRBV30
CAWSVQPGGNIQYF
>TRBJ2-3|TRBV6-4
CASSDSIAGGPDTQYF
>TRBJ2-7|TRBV9
CASSSLQGGEQYF
>TRBJ2-1|TRBV7-9
CASSSGSGAALNEQFF
>TRBJ1-2|TRBV3-1
CASSQETGGDGYGYTF
>TRBJ1-5|TRBV10-3
CASSESGVMFGGNQPQHF
>TRBJ2-7|TRBV11-2
CASSSTGYEQYF
>TRBJ1-4|TRBV12-3/TRBV12-4
CASSFGYNEKLFF
>TRBJ1-5|TRBV24-1
CATSDTSSAQPQHF
>TRBJ2-7|TRBV7-9
CASSSTGGVRSYEQYF
>TRBJ2-4|TRBV4-1
CATRQGDIQYF
>TRBJ1-1|TRBV19
CASSSPTGLNTEAFF
>TRBJ2-3|TRBV7-2
CASSWGLAEEDTQYF